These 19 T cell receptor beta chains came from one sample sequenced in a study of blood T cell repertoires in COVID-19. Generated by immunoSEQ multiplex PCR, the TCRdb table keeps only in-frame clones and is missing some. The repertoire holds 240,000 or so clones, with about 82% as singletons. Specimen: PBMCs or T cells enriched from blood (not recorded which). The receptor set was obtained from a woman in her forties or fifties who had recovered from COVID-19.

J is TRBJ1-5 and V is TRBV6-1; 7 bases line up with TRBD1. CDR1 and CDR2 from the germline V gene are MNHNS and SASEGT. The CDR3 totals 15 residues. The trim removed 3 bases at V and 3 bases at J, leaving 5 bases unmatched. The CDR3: CASSDEQGPNQPQHF. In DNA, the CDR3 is TGTGCCAGCAGTGATGAACAGGGGCCCAATCAGCCCCAGCATTTT.

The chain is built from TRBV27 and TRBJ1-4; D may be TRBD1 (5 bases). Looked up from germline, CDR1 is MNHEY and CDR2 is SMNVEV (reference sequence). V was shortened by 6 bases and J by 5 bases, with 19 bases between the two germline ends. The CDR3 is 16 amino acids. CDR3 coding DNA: TGTGCCAGCAGCACTTTTGGGTCAGGGTTCAATGAAAAACTGTTTTTT. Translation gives CASSTFGSGFNEKLFF.

The CDR3 is CASLQEGFSTGELFF. CDR3 nucleotide sequence: TGTGCCAGCCTCCAGGAGGGTTTTAGTACCGGGGAGCTGTTTTTT. The chain joins TRBV5-6 to TRBJ2-2; possible D gene TRBD2, 6 bases. This CDR3 has 15 residues. Germline V gives CDR1 SGHDT, CDR2 YYEEEE. The V and J ends lost 7 bases and 5 bases respectively, with 18 bases between them.

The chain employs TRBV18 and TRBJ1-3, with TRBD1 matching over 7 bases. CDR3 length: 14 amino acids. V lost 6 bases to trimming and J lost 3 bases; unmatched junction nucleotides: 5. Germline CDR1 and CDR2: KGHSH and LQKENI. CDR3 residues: CASSRGQDGNTIYF. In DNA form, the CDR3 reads TGTGCCAGCTCCCGTGGACAGGATGGAAACACCATATATTTT.

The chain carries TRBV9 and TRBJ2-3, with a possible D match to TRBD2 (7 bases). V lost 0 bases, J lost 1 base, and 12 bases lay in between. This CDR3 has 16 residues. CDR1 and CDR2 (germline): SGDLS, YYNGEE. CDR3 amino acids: CASSVVGGRGTDTQYF. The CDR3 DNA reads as TGTGCCAGCAGCGTAGTGGGGGGGCGGGGCACAGATACGCAGTATTTT. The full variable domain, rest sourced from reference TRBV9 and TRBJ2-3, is DSGVTQTPKHLITATGQRVTLRCSPRSGDLSVYWYQQSLDQGLQFLIQYYNGEERAKGNILERFSAQQFPDLHSELNLSSLELGDSALYFCASSVVGGRGTDTQYFGPGTRLTVL.

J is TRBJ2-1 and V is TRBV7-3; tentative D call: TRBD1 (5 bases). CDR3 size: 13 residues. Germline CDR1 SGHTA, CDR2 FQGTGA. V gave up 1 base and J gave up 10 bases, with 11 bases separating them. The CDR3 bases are TGTGCCAGCAGCTTAAATTTCGACAGCGAGCAGTTCTTC. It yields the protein CASSLNFDSEQFF.

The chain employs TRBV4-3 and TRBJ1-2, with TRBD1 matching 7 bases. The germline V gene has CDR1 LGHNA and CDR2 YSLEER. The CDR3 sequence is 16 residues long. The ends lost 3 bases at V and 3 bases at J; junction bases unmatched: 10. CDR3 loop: CASSQSYRGGYYGYTF. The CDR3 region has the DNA TGCGCCAGCAGCCAGTCCTACAGGGGCGGTTACTATGGCTACACCTTC.

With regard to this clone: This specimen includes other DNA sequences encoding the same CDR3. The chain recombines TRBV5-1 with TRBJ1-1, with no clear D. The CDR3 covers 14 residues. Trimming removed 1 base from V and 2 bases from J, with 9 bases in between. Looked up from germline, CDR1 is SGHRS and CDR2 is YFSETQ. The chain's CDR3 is CASSLPGLNTEAFF. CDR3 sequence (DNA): TGCGCCAGCAGCTTGCCAGGATTAAACACTGAAGCTTTCTTT.

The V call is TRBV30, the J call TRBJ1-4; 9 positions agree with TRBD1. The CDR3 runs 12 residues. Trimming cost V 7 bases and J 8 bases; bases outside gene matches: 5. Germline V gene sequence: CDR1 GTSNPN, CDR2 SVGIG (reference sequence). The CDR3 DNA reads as TGTGCCTCGGACAGGGGAAGGGAAAAACTGTTTTTT. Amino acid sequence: CASDRGREKLFF.

The DNA of the CDR3 is TGTGCCAGCAGGTGGGGGGGAGAGACCCAGTACTTC. Amino acids: CASRWGGETQYF. The rearrangement joins TRBV5-6 to TRBJ2-5; 7 bases map to TRBD2. This CDR3 comprises 12 residues. Germline loops: CDR1 SGHDT, CDR2 YYEEEE. The V segment lost 5 bases and the J segment 4 bases; nucleotides outside the gene matches: 2.

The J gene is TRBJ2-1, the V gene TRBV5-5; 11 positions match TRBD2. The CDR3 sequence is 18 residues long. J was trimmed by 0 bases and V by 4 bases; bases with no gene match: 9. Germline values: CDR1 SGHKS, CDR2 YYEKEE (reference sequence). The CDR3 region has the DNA TGTGCCAGCAGCCGTACTAGCGGGAGACAGTCCTCCTACAATGAGCAGTTCTTC. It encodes CASSRTSGRQSSYNEQFF.

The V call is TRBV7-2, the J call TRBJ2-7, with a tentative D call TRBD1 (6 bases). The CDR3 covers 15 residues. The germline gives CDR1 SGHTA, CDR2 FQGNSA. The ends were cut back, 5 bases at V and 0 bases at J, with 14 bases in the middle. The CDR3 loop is CASSQTGSNSYEQYF. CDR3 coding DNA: TGTGCCAGCAGCCAGACAGGTTCCAACTCCTACGAGCAGTACTTC.

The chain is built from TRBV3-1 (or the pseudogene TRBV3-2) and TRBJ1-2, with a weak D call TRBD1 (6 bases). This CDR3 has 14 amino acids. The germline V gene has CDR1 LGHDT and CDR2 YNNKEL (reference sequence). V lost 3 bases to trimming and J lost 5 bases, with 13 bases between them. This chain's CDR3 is CASSQLDRGYGYTF. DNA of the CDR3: TGTGCCAGCAGCCAGTTGGACAGAGGGTATGGCTACACCTTC.

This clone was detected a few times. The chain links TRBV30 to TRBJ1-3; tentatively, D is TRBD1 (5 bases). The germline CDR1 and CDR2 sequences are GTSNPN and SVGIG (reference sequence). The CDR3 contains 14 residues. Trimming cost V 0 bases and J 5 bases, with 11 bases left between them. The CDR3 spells CAWSVGQGRNTIYF. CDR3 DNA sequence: TGTGCCTGGAGTGTAGGGCAGGGCCGAAACACCATATATTTT.

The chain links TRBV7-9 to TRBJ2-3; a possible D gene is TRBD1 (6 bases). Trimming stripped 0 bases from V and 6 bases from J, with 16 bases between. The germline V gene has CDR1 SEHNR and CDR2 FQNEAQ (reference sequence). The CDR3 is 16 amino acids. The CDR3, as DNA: TGTGCCAGCAGCTTAGCGTTGCAGGGGTCGGGCGATACGCAGTATTTT. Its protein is CASSLALQGSGDTQYF.

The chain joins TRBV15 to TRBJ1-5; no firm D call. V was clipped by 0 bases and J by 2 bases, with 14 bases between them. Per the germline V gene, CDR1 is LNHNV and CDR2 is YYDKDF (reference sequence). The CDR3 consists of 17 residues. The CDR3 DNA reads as TGTGCCACCAGCAGAGATCCCCACGGCGGCGGCAATCAGCCCCAGCATTTT. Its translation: CATSRDPHGGGNQPQHF. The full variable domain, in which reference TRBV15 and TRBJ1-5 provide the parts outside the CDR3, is DAMVIQNPRYQVTQFGKPVTLSCSQTLNHNVMYWYQQKSSQAPKLLFHYYDKDFNNEADTPDNFQSRRPNTSFCFLDIRSPGLGDTAMYLCATSRDPHGGGNQPQHFGDGTRLSIL.

The chain's CDR3 is CASSLGAGDLYEQYF. The DNA for the CDR3 is TGTGCCAGCAGCTTAGGGGCAGGGGACCTTTACGAGCAGTACTTC. The chain joins TRBV7-2 to TRBJ2-7; TRBD1 might be the D (6 bases). Germline CDR1 and CDR2: SGHTA and FQGNSA. With 1 base removed from V and 4 bases from J, the gap between germline ends came to 14 bases. The length of the CDR3 is 15 residues.

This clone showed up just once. This CDR3 is CASSENRDSPLHF. DNA for the CDR3: TGTGCCAGCAGTGAGAACAGGGATTCACCCCTCCACTTT. The J gene is TRBJ1-6, the V gene TRBV6-4; D is perhaps TRBD1 (6 bases). V was clipped by 3 bases and J by 8 bases, with 8 bases between them. The CDR3 extends over 13 amino acids. CDR1 and CDR2 from the germline V gene are MRHNA and SNTAGT.

The CDR3, as DNA: TGTGCCAGCAGCCATGTTTTCGGTATTGGAGAGACCCAGTACTTC. As protein: CASSHVFGIGETQYF. The rearrangement joins TRBV14 to TRBJ2-5; D not certain. The CDR3 contains 15 residues. Trimming took 3 bases from V and 4 from J, leaving 15 bases between them. Per the germline V gene, CDR1 is SGHDN and CDR2 is FVKESK.